Below are 4 T cell receptor beta chains sequenced from a single sample in a study of cytomegalovirus exposure and HLA in healthy donors. PCR involved 60 Vbeta and 13 Jbeta primers. TCRdb keeps only in-frame clones here, not all; method: immunoSEQ multiplex PCR. The table lists 100,000 to 150,000 clones, roughly 66% of them singletons, with about 1.5% in the top ten. Sequenced sample: PBMCs. The receptors here all came from a man aged 18 to 29 in good health and CMV-seronegative.

This clone was observed a few times. The chain combines TRBV15 with TRBJ1-5; tentatively, D is TRBD1 (5 bases). The V and J ends lost 0 bases and 2 bases respectively, with 17 bases between them. This CDR3 comprises 18 residues. The germline V gene encodes CDR1 LNHNV and CDR2 YYDKDF (reference sequence). CDR3 in DNA: TGTGCCACCAGCAGAGATCTCGGGGGAGGAGGGGGCAATCAGCCCCAGCATTTT. As protein: CATSRDLGGGGGNQPQHF.

The rearrangement uses TRBV19 and TRBJ1-2, with no clear D. The CDR3 runs 13 residues. CDR1 LNHDA and CDR2 SQIVND come from the germline V gene (reference sequence). V lost 4 bases and J lost 2, with 8 bases in between. CDR3 region: CASSRGGNYGYTF. The CDR3, as DNA: TGTGCCAGTAGTAGGGGAGGAAACTATGGCTACACCTTC.

The chain uses TRBV5-1 and TRBJ2-5; a possible D gene is TRBD2 (6 bases). Trimming removed 2 bases from V and 5 bases from J, with 16 bases in between. The CDR3 consists of 15 residues. Germline V gene data show CDR1 as SGHRS and CDR2 as YFSETQ. This CDR3 is CASSLLARSGETQYF. In nucleotides, the CDR3 is TGCGCCAGCAGCTTACTAGCCCGCTCGGGGGAGACCCAGTACTTC.

Only one count was recorded for this clone. The J gene is TRBJ1-1, the V gene TRBV7-9; D possibly corresponds to TRBD1 (6 bases). The CDR3 runs to 15 residues. V was clipped by 5 bases and J by 4 bases, with 17 bases between them. Germline V lookup: CDR1 SEHNR, CDR2 FQNEAQ (reference sequence). In DNA form, the CDR3 reads TGTGCCAGCAGCCCAAGTGGCAGGGGTATCACTGAAGCTTTCTTT. Translating it yields CASSPSGRGITEAFF.